The 8 T cell receptor beta chains in this list originate from one sample, sequenced in a study of T cells in Graves' hyperthyroidism and ophthalmopathy. RNA transcripts were the template for amplifying TCR beta CDR3 regions. A set of HTBI primers served as the primers for a first-round RT-PCR of the TCR CDR3. TCRdb analysed the multiplex PCR reads with MiXCR anew, one entry per CDR3 protein. Of 550,000 to 600,000 distinct CDR3 sequences in the sample, approximately 15% are singletons; the top ten hold roughly 7%. The sequenced material came from blood. The receptors derive from a woman aged 18-30 years with Graves' ophthalmopathy.

The J gene is TRBJ2-2, the V gene TRBV7-9, with TRBD1 matching over 8 bases. The V gene's germline CDR1 is SEHNR and CDR2 FQNEAQ (reference sequence). The CDR3 contains 15 residues. V lost 4 bases and J lost 6; bases outside the gene matches: 7. CDR3: CASSWQGAPPGELFF. In DNA, the CDR3 is TGTGCCAGCAGCTGGCAGGGGGCCCCCCCCGGGGAGCTGTTTTTT.

This clonotype was observed many times. The chain employs TRBV20-1 and TRBJ1-5; D possibly corresponds to TRBD1 (6 bases). The CDR3 runs 17 residues. Trimming shortened V by 0 bases and J by 2 bases, and 17 bases separated the two germline ends. Germline-derived CDR1 and CDR2 are DFQATT and SNEGSKA (reference sequence). CDR3 bases: TGCAGTGCTAGAGATTTTTCCGGGGGCGTTGGCAATCAGCCCCAGCATTTT. Its translation: CSARDFSGGVGNQPQHF.

This clonotype was observed many times. V usage is TRBV12-3 or TRBV12-4 and J usage is TRBJ1-2, with unresolved D. CDR3 length equals 13 residues. The germline V and J ends were trimmed by 6 bases and 8 bases, with 16 bases remaining between them. CDR3 region: CASSIREGGGYTF. The CDR3 nucleotides read TGTGCCAGCAGCATCCGGGAGGGCGGGGGCTACACCTTC.

Concerning this clonotype: A much larger clone differs from this one at a single base, so this may be a read error. The chain carries TRBV5-4 and TRBJ1-4; tentatively, D is TRBD1 (6 bases). The V gene's germline CDR1 is SGHNT and CDR2 YYREEE (reference sequence). The CDR3 is 14 residues long. The ends were cut back, 4 bases at V and 2 bases at J, with 9 bases in the middle. The CDR3 DNA reads as TGTGCCAGCAGCCCGGACAGCACTAATGAAAAACTGTTTTTT. Translation: CASSPDSTNEKLFF. The variable domain in full, with the rest retrieved from reference TRBV5-4 and TRBJ1-4, is ETGVTQSPTHLIKTRGQQVTLRCSSQSGHNTVSWYQQALGQGPQFIFQYYREEENGRGNFPPRFSGLQFPNYSSELNVNALELDDSALYLCASSPDSTNEKLFFGSGTQLSVL.

This clonotype was counted many times. The chain links TRBV10-3 to TRBJ2-3, with 13 positions matching TRBD2. This CDR3 spans 17 amino acids. Germline CDR1 ENHRY, CDR2 SYGVKD. The V gene end was trimmed by 0 bases and the J gene end by 5 bases; junction bases not matched to a gene: 5. CDR3 loop: CAISESLGLAGEDTQYF. CDR3 nucleotide sequence: TGTGCCATCAGTGAGTCGTTAGGACTAGCGGGAGAAGATACGCAGTATTTT.

This clonotype was picked up many times. The chain uses TRBV5-6 and TRBJ2-7; D is possibly TRBD2 (5 bases). The length of the CDR3 is 13 residues. Trimming took off 0 bases at V and 5 bases at J, with 9 bases between the two ends. CDR1 is SGHDT, CDR2 YYEEEE, per germline. The CDR3 region is CASSLAARDEQYF. CDR3 nucleotides: TGTGCCAGCAGCTTGGCGGCGAGGGACGAGCAGTACTTC.

V usage is TRBV7-8 and J usage is TRBJ2-4; TRBD1 agrees at 12 bases. The CDR3 consists of 16 residues. The junction had 9 bases not matched to a gene; V was cut back by 6 bases and J by 6 bases. Germline V lookup: CDR1 SGHVS, CDR2 FQNEAQ. CDR3 sequence: CASSFGGGQGANIQYF. CDR3 sequence (DNA): TGTGCCAGCAGTTTCGGTGGGGGACAGGGGGCAAACATTCAGTACTTC. The whole variable domain, filled in from reference TRBV7-8 and TRBJ2-4, reads GAGVSQSPRYKVAKRGQDVALRCDPISGHVSLFWYQQALGQGPEFLTYFQNEAQLDKSGLPSDRFFAERPEGSVSTLKIQRTQQEDSAVYLCASSFGGGQGANIQYFGAGTRLSVL.

This clonotype showed up many times. This sequence joins TRBV7-2 and TRBJ1-2; TRBD1 matches 9 bases. V lost 4 bases and J lost 7; bases outside the gene matches: 7. Germline assignment: CDR1 SGHTA and CDR2 FQGNSA. This CDR3 spans 14 amino acids. CDR3 DNA: TGTGCCAGCAGCTCCTCACAGGGGGCGAGTGGCTACACCTTC. The encoded protein is CASSSSQGASGYTF.